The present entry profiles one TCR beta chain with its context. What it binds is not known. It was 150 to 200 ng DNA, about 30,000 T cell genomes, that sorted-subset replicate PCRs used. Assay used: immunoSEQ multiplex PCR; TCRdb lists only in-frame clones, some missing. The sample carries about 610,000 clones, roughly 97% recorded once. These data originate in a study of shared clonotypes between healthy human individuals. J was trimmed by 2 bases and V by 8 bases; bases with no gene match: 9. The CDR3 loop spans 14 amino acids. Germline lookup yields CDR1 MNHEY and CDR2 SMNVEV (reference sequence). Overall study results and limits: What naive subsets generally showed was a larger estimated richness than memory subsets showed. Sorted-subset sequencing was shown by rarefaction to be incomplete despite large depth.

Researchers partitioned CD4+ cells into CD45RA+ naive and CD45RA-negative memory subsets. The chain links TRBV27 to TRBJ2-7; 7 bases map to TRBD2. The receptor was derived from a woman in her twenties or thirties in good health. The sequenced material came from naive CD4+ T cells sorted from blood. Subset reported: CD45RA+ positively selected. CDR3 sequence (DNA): TGTGCCAGCTGGCGGGCGGGAGTGACCTACGAGCAGTACTTC. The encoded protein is CASWRAGVTYEQYF.